The 8 T cell receptor beta chains in this list originate from one sample, sequenced in a study of T cell responses to AZD1222 COVID-19 vaccine. Sequencing was performed with immunoSEQ multiplex PCR; in TCRdb, only in-frame clones are kept and a portion is missing. The table has about 110,000 clones, 89% seen once. The starting material was peripheral blood, obtained on day 0 of MenACWY control vaccination. The source is an adult in good health.

J is TRBJ2-1 and V is TRBV5-6; tentatively, D is TRBD2 (7 bases). V was trimmed by 4 bases and J by 2 bases, leaving 13 bases between them. This CDR3 is built from 15 residues. Germline CDR1 reads SGHDT; CDR2 reads YYEEEE. CDR3 protein: CASSPEGGPYNEQFF. Written as DNA, the CDR3 is TGTGCCAGCAGCCCGGAGGGGGGGCCCTACAATGAGCAGTTCTTC.

The rearrangement links TRBV19 to TRBJ2-1; possible D gene TRBD2, 6 bases. CDR1 and CDR2 (germline): LNHDA, SQIVND (reference sequence). With 6 bases removed from V and 2 bases from J, the gap between germline ends came to 14 bases. The CDR3 totals 15 residues. The CDR3 sequence is CASRRGRDPYNEQFF. The DNA for the CDR3 is TGTGCCAGTAGACGGGGGAGAGACCCCTACAATGAGCAGTTCTTC.

The chain recombines TRBV12-3 or TRBV12-4 with TRBJ1-1; D is unclear. The CDR3 spans 12 residues. V was clipped by 1 base and J by 10 bases, with 10 bases between them. This chain's CDR3 is CASSLVTNRAFF. CDR3 DNA: TGTGCCAGCAGTTTAGTGACTAATCGAGCTTTCTTT.

The chain carries TRBV30 and TRBJ1-2; D is unresolved. This CDR3 region has 15 residues. Germline lookup yields CDR1 GTSNPN and CDR2 SVGIG (reference sequence). Between the trimmed V and J ends, which lost 2 bases and 2 bases, there was a span of 15 bases. CDR3 in DNA: TGTGCCTGGAGTCCCGGGCCCTTGGGGAACTATGGCTACACCTTC. Translating it yields CAWSPGPLGNYGYTF. The complete variable domain, with remaining parts taken from reference TRBV30 and TRBJ1-2, reads SQTIHQWPATLVQPVGSPLSLECTVEGTSNPNLYWYRQAAGRGLQLLFYSVGIGQISSEVPQNLSASRPQDRQFILSSKKLLLSDSGFYLCAWSPGPLGNYGYTFGSGTRLTVV.

This clone was seen a handful of times. The chain links TRBV18 to TRBJ1-3, with 8 bases lining up with TRBD1. V trimming: 3 bases; J trimming: 2 bases; junction bases outside the gene matches: 3. Germline CDR1 reads KGHSH; CDR2 reads LQKENI. The CDR3 sequence is 15 residues long. DNA of the CDR3: TGTGCCAGCTCACCTGACAGGGGCCCTGGAAACACCATATATTTT. Amino acids: CASSPDRGPGNTIYF.

The V and J genes are TRBV18 and TRBJ1-2, with a possible D match to TRBD1 (6 bases). The CDR3 contains 15 residues. The V gene lost 3 bases and the J gene lost 4 bases, with 15 bases spanning the gap. CDR1 KGHSH and CDR2 LQKENI come from the germline V gene. CDR3 sequence (DNA): TGTGCCAGCTCACCTTCCACTGACAGGTTCTATGGCTACACCTTC. It codes for CASSPSTDRFYGYTF.

This clone is medium-sized within its sample. The chain uses TRBV4-2 and TRBJ2-2; TRBD2 aligns across 12 bases. The V and J ends lost 2 bases and 10 bases, in that order; junction bases with no gene match: 8. Germline V gene data show CDR1 as LGHNA and CDR2 as YNFKEQ. This CDR3 region has 16 residues. The CDR3: CASSQQTSGGSEELFF. Written as DNA, the CDR3 is TGTGCCAGCAGCCAACAGACTAGCGGGGGCTCGGAGGAGCTGTTTTTT.

CDR3 loop: CASSEYHNSPLHF. The DNA of the CDR3 is TGTGCCAGCAGCGAATACCATAATTCACCCCTCCACTTT. The chain employs TRBV7-3 and TRBJ1-6; no definite D call. CDR3 length equals 13 residues. Germline CDR1 reads SGHTA; CDR2 reads FQGTGA. The V end lost 5 bases, the J end lost 5 bases, and 7 bases lay between the germline ends.